This is a list of T cell receptor beta chains from one sample in a study of cytomegalovirus exposure and HLA in healthy donors. Data came from immunoSEQ multiplex PCR; TCRdb stores just in-frame clones and leaves some out. The sample holds around 71,000 clones. The sequenced material came from PBMCs. The source is a woman aged 25 to 45 in good health and CMV-seronegative. Both conserved end residues are part of each CDR3. A D gene is named only where the DNA matches it firmly.

D | J | V | DNA | CDR3
TRBD1 | TRBJ2-7 | TRBV4-3 | TGCGCCAGCAGCCAAGATAGACAGGGGGTATACGAGCAGTACTTC | CASSQDRQGVYEQYF
. | TRBJ1-1 | TRBV30 | TGTGCCTGGGACACTTGGCGAGCAACTGAAGCTTTCTTT | CAWDTWRATEAFF
TRBD2 | TRBJ2-7 | TRBV11-2 | TGTGCCAGCAGTTCACGGCGGGGGGACTCCTACGAGCAGTACTTC | CASSSRRGDSYEQYF
TRBD1 | TRBJ2-7 | TRBV11-3 | TGTGCCAGCAGCGGTGGGACAGGGAAACAGTACTTC | CASSGGTGKQYF
. | TRBJ2-7 | TRBV27 | TGTGCCAGCAGTTCGCCGGGACTTCCCTACGAGCAGTACTTC | CASSSPGLPYEQYF
. | TRBJ1-2 | TRBV7-9 | TGTGCCAGCAGTTTTCAGTCGTGGGCTGGCTACACCTTC | CASSFQSWAGYTF
. | TRBJ2-1 | TRBV27 | TGTGCCAGCACCCAAAGGGGGTGGGAAAATGAGCAGTTCTTC | CASTQRGWENEQFF
TRBD1 | TRBJ2-7 | TRBV10-2 | TGCGCCAGCGCCGCACAGGGGGCATACGAGCAGTACTTC | CASAAQGAYEQYF
. | TRBJ1-1 | TRBV2 | TGTGCCAGCAGTGAAGCGGTGAGGGTGAACACTGAAGCTTTCTTT | CASSEAVRVNTEAFF
TRBD1 | TRBJ1-1 | TRBV5-1 | TGCGCCAGCGGGACAGGGGGCGGGAGGACTGAAGCTTTCTTT | CASGTGGGRTEAFF
TRBD2 | TRBJ2-3 | TRBV9 | TGTGCCAGCAGTCGCCCCGGGACTAGCGGGAGGACCGCTAGCACAGATACGCAGTATTTT | CASSRPGTSGRTASTDTQYF
TRBD2 | TRBJ2-3 | TRBV4-2 | TGTGCCAGCAGCCCCCTGAGCGAGCGGGGGGCCCCGGATACGCAGTATTTT | CASSPLSERGAPDTQYF
. | TRBJ2-3 | TRBV4-2 | TGTGCCAGCAGAACGGAGCGGCGCTCAGATACGCAGTATTTT | CASRTERRSDTQYF
. | TRBJ1-5 | TRBV5-1 | TGCGCCAGCAGCTTCGAGCCCCGGGGCAATCAGCCCCAGCATTTT | CASSFEPRGNQPQHF
. | TRBJ2-7 | TRBV9 | TGTGCCAGCAGCGTTGGGGAGGCGGAGGCTTACGAGCAGTACTTC | CASSVGEAEAYEQYF
. | TRBJ1-2 | TRBV19 | TGTGCCAGTAGTATAGAGGGGGCGATGGATGGCTACACCTTC | CASSIEGAMDGYTF
. | TRBJ2-7 | TRBV5-1 | TGCGCCAGCAGCTACACAGGGTACGAGCAGTACTTC | CASSYTGYEQYF
TRBD2 | TRBJ2-7 | TRBV28 | TGTGCCAGCTCCCGACTAGCGGGAGGGAACGAGCAGTACTTC | CASSRLAGGNEQYF
. | TRBJ2-5 | TRBV6-5 | TGTGCCAGCGGCCTTTGGCGGGCCCAAGAGACCCAGTACTTC | CASGLWRAQETQYF
TRBD1 | TRBJ2-7 | TRBV27 | TGTGCCATCGGGCCGGGACAGGGGCTCTACGAGCAGTACTTC | CAIGPGQGLYEQYF
. | TRBJ1-5 | TRBV6-5 | TGTGCCAGCAGCTACGACATTAATCAGCCCCAGCATTTT | CASSYDINQPQHF
. | TRBJ2-1 | TRBV6-5 | TGTGCCAGCAGTTACTCGAGGCTAGGAAATGAGCAGTTCTTC | CASSYSRLGNEQFF
TRBD2 | TRBJ2-1 | TRBV6-5 | TGTGCCAGCAGTAAAGCGGGAGGGCCCAGGGAGCAGTTCTTC | CASSKAGGPREQFF
. | TRBJ2-5 | TRBV19 | TGTGCCAGTAGTCTACAGCACGGGGTGACCCAGTACTTC | CASSLQHGVTQYF
TRBD2 | TRBJ2-5 | TRBV29-1 | TGCAGCGCCGCGACGTCGGCGGGAGGGGAGACCCAGTACTTC | CSAATSAGGETQYF
TRBD1 | TRBJ1-5 | TRBV28 | TGTGCCAGCAGGTCCGACAGGGGACGGAGTCAGCCCCAGCATTTT | CASRSDRGRSQPQHF
. | TRBJ2-7 | TRBV14 | TGTGCCAGCAGCCACCCAGCCCAAGGGGTATACGAGCAGTACTTC | CASSHPAQGVYEQYF
TRBD1 | TRBJ1-2 | TRBV6-5 | TGTGCCAGCAGGCCTTTGGACAGGGCTGGCTACACCTTC | CASRPLDRAGYTF
. | TRBJ2-5 | TRBV27 | TGTGCCAGCAGTTTCTGGAGGGGGGGCCAAGAGACCCAGTACTTC | CASSFWRGGQETQYF
. | TRBJ1-1 | TRBV20-1 | TGCAGTGCGCGGGAATCTGAAGCTTTCTTT | CSARESEAFF
. | TRBJ1-2 | TRBV5-6 | TGTGCCAGCAGCTTTTCCAGTAACTATGGCTACACCTTC | CASSFSSNYGYTF
. | TRBJ2-3 | TRBV30 | TGTGCCTGGAGTGTCGCAGTGTGGGACATGAATACGCAGTATTTT | CAWSVAVWDMNTQYF
TRBD1 | TRBJ2-6 | TRBV19 | TGTGCCAGTAGCTCCGGGACAGGGACAACTGGGGCCAACGTCCTGACTTTC | CASSSGTGTTGANVLTF
. | TRBJ1-6 | TRBV13 | TGTGCCAGCAGCTTAGATCCGCTCGCGAATTCACCCCTCCACTTT | CASSLDPLANSPLHF
. | TRBJ1-3 | TRBV4-1 | TGCGCCAGCAGCCCAAACGTTGGAGCCTCTGGAAACACCATATATTTT | CASSPNVGASGNTIYF
. | TRBJ2-3 | TRBV4-1 | TGCGCCAGCAGCCAAGTACAGAACACAGATACGCAGTATTTT | CASSQVQNTDTQYF
. | TRBJ2-5 | TRBV5-5 | TGTGCCAGCAGCTTATTCGGGGAGACCCAGTACTTC | CASSLFGETQYF
. | TRBJ1-3 | TRBV14 | TGTGCCAGCAGCCAATCCAGGGTGTCTGGAAACACCATATATTTT | CASSQSRVSGNTIYF
TRBD1 | TRBJ1-6 | TRBV6-1 | TGTGCCAGCAGTGGCCCAGGGGGCATTGCATATAATTCACCCCTCCACTTT | CASSGPGGIAYNSPLHF